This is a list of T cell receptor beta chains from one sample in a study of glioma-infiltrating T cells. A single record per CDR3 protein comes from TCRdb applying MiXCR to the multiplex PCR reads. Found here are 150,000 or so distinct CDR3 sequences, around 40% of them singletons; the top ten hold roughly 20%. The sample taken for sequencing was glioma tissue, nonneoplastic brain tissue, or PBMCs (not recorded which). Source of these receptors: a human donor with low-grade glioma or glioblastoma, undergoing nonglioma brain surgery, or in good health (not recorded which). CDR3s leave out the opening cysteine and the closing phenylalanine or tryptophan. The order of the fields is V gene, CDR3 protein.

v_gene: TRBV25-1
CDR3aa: ASSDIRQGNEQY

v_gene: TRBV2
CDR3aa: ASSKREDQPQH

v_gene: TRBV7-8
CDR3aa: ASSSRAGTGGTEAF

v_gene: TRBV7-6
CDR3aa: ASAPLPSTDTQY

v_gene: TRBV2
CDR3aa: ASQLASQGTQY

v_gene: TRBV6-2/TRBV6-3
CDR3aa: ASSSRQIKYINQPQH

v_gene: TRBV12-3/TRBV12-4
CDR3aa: ASSLRQDFYEQY

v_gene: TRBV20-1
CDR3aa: SAPGLTQNTDTQY

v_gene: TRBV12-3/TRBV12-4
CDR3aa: ASSLGWGTEAF

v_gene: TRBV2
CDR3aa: ASRGDSGEQF

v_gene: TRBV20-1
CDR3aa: SAEPRDGYEQY

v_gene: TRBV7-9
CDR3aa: ASSSTKTSGRARSYNEQF

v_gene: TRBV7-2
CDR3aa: ASSLLANTEAF

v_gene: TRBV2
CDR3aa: ASTRQGNSPLH

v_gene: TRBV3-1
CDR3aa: ASSHGTEETQY

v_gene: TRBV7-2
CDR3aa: ASSRRQGPYNEQF

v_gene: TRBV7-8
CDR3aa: ASSLLGPDTQY

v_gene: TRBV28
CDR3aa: ASMRNTEAF

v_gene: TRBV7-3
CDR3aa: ASSSQGARTDTQY

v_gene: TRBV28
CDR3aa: ASSFGTGRTDTQY

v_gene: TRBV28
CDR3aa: ASIGGNGGADTQY

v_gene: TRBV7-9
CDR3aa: ASSSEVASDGYT

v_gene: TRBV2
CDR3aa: ASGAGASNSPLH

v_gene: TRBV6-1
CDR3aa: ASSESGETDTQY

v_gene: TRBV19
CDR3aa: ASSTLTGGNTEAF

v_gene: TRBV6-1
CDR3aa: ASRPGTAHSPLH

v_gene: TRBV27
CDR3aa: ATSEGTDKTQY

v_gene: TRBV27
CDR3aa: ASRTTGSDTQY

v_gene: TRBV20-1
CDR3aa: SATPSGRPVYEQY

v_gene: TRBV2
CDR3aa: ASSAGPVYEQF

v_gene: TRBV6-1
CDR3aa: ASSEAAYNEQF

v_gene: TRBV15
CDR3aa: ATSRGAEDTQY

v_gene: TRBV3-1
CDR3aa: ASRHGNGYT

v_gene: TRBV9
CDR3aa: ASSVGIGAEAF

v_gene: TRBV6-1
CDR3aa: ASSEDSGTGGKQQY

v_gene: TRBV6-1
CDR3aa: ASSYGTYTEAF

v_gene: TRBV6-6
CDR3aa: ASSYRGGQETQY

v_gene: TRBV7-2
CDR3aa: ASSSLAVTDTQY

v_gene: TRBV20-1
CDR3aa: SARSGNTEAF

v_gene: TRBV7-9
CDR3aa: AGSYLSGSTDTQY

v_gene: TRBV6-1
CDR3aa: ASSKQGNEQY

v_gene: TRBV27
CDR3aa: ASSLTGTGLYVQY

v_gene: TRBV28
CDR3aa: ASFGGGPQH

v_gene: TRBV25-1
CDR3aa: ASSGAGGLNEQF

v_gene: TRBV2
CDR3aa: ASSEAEGGVDAF

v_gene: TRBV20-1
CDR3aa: SARVLAGLQETQY